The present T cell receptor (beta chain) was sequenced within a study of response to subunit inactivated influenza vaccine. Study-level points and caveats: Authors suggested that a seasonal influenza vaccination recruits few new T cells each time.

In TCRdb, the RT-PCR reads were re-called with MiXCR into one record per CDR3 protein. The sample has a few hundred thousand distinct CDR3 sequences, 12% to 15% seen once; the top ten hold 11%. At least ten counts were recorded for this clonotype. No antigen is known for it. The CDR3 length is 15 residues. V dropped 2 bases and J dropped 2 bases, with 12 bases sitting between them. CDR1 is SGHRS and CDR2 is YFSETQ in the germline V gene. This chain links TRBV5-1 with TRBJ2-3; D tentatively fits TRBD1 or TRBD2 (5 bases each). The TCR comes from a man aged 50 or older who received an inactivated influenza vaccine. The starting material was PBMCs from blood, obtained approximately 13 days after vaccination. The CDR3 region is CASSFVGVNTDTQYF. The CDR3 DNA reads TGCGCCAGCAGCTTCGTGGGGGTGAACACAGATACGCAGTATTTT.